Each of the 21 T cell receptor beta chains below was sequenced from the same sample in a study of long-term antiretroviral therapy in people with HIV. Assay version v3.0 of immunoSEQ was used, and it was run at survey level. Data came from immunoSEQ multiplex PCR; TCRdb stores just in-frame clones and leaves some out. The sample has roughly 20,000 clones, about 80% seen once; the top ten hold roughly a tenth. This specimen was unsorted PBMCs, taken 4.1 years after starting antiretroviral therapy. These receptors all come from a woman aged 40 to 50 with HIV.

The J gene is TRBJ2-3, the V gene TRBV19, with TRBD1 identical over 7 bases. Germline V gene sequence: CDR1 LNHDA, CDR2 SQIVND (reference sequence). V shed 9 bases, J shed 2 bases, and the junction held 8 bases outside the gene matches. The CDR3 is 14 residues long. The CDR3, as DNA: TGTGCCAGCCACAGGGGCGACTACACAGATACGCAGTATTTT. This translates into CASHRGDYTDTQYF. Full variable domain (rest looked up from reference TRBV19 and TRBJ2-3): DGGITQSPKYLFRKEGQNVTLSCEQNLNHDAMYWYRQDPGQGLRLIYYSQIVNDFQKGDIAEGYSVSREKKESFPLTVTSAQKNPTAFYLCASHRGDYTDTQYFGPGTRLTVL.

V and J are TRBV18 and TRBJ2-1; no reliable D call. The germline V and J ends were trimmed by 3 bases and 0 bases, with 15 bases remaining between them. CDR3 length equals 17 residues. The V gene's germline CDR1 is KGHSH and CDR2 LQKENI. This CDR3 reads CASSPLPSVSSYNEQFF. The CDR3 bases are TGTGCCAGCTCACCGCTCCCGAGCGTGAGCTCCTACAATGAGCAGTTCTTC.

The rearrangement links TRBV5-5 to TRBJ2-5, with D tentatively TRBD2 (6 bases). The CDR3 runs to 14 residues. Germline V gene lookup returns CDR1 SGHKS and CDR2 YYEKEE (reference sequence). V lost 0 bases to trimming and J lost 5 bases, with 11 bases between them. Written as DNA, the CDR3 is TGTGCCAGCAGCTTGGCGGGGGTCAGGGAGACCCAGTACTTC. Protein product: CASSLAGVRETQYF.

This sequence joins TRBV2 and TRBJ2-2; D is unresolved. Germline V gene lookup returns CDR1 SNHLY and CDR2 FYNNEI. Deletions cut 8 bases from V and 0 bases from J, with 10 bases between. This CDR3 is 14 amino acids long. For the CDR3, the DNA is TGTGCCAGCTATGGCAGGACGAACACCGGGGAGCTGTTTTTT. It translates to CASYGRTNTGELFF.

V usage is TRBV6-5 and J usage is TRBJ1-3; D gene uncertain. CDR1 is MNHEY, CDR2 SVGAGI, per germline. This CDR3 comprises 14 residues. V was trimmed by 6 bases and J by 0 bases, leaving 9 bases between them. The CDR3, as DNA: TGTGCCAGCAGCACGGCGGCCTCTGGAAACACCATATATTTT. Translated, it gives CASSTAASGNTIYF.

The sample holds one count of this clone. The chain uses TRBV30 and TRBJ1-2; the D gene is possibly TRBD1 (6 bases). The CDR3 contains 11 residues. CDR1 is GTSNPN, CDR2 SVGIG, per germline (reference sequence). V lost 5 bases, J lost 8 bases, and 12 bases lay in between. The CDR3 bases are TGTGCCTGGGCGGAGGGGGGAGGCTACACCTTC. This translates into CAWAEGGGYTF.

This sequence joins TRBV7-9 and TRBJ2-7, with 8 bases that match TRBD2. V lost 4 bases and J lost 5; bases outside the gene matches: 7. Germline CDR1 and CDR2: SEHNR and FQNEAQ (reference sequence). This CDR3 region has 14 residues. CDR3 region: CASSSPGLEDEQYF. The CDR3 DNA reads as TGTGCCAGCAGCTCACCGGGACTAGAGGACGAGCAGTACTTC. Looking up the rest from reference TRBV7-9 and TRBJ2-7 gives the full variable domain: DTGVSQNPRHKITKRGQNVTFRCDPISEHNRLYWYRQTLGQGPEFLTYFQNEAQLEKSRLLSDRFSAERPKGSFSTLEIQRTEQGDSAMYLCASSSPGLEDEQYFGPGTRLTVT.

The sample holds a few counts of this clone. The chain couples TRBV5-4 to TRBJ2-5, with 7 positions matching TRBD2. The junction had 5 bases not matched to a gene; V was cut back by 4 bases and J by 2 bases. Per germline, CDR1 SGHNT and CDR2 YYREEE (reference sequence). This CDR3 comprises 14 residues. CDR3 residues: CASSPLAAQETQYF. The CDR3, as DNA: TGTGCCAGCAGCCCCCTAGCGGCTCAAGAGACCCAGTACTTC.

The chain combines TRBV11-2 with TRBJ1-2; TRBD1 is a possible D gene (5 bases). The germline V gene has CDR1 SGHAT and CDR2 FQNNGV. The CDR3 has 13 residues. Trimming removed 6 bases at V and 4 bases at J, with 12 bases between. The CDR3 DNA sequence: TGTGCCAGCAGTCCATCCGGGACCTATGGCTACACCTTC. It translates to CASSPSGTYGYTF.

The V gene is TRBV29-1, the J gene TRBJ2-3, with 7 bases that match TRBD2. CDR3 length equals 13 residues. Per the germline V gene, CDR1 is SQVTM and CDR2 is ANQGSEA. J was trimmed by 7 bases and V by 4 bases; bases with no gene match: 8. The CDR3 bases are TGCAGCGTTGTATCAGCGGGGCCTTATACGCAGTATTTT. This sequence encodes CSVVSAGPYTQYF.

The rearrangement joins TRBV7-9 to TRBJ2-7, with D unclear. Trimming shortened V by 3 bases and J by 6 bases, and 9 bases separated the two germline ends. This CDR3 region has 12 residues. CDR1 and CDR2 from the germline V gene are SEHNR and FQNEAQ (reference sequence). The CDR3 DNA reads TGTGCCAGCAGCTTTCAAGCACCCGAGCAGTACTTC. Amino acid sequence: CASSFQAPEQYF.

V and J are TRBV19 and TRBJ2-2, with D hard to call. In germline, CDR1 is LNHDA, CDR2 SQIVND (reference sequence). This CDR3 contains 14 residues. The V end was cut by 2 bases, the J end by 5 bases, with 9 bases between. CDR3 loop: CASSIIIGTGELFF. DNA of the CDR3: TGTGCCAGTAGTATAATTATAGGGACCGGGGAGCTGTTTTTT.

The CDR3 region is CASSVNNAGQSYGYTF. The CDR3 nucleotides are TGTGCCAGCAGCGTAAATAACGCGGGGCAGTCCTATGGCTACACCTTC. The rearrangement links TRBV9 to TRBJ1-2; D might be TRBD1 (5 bases). The CDR3 contains 16 residues. Germline CDR1 and CDR2: SGDLS and YYNGEE. V lost 1 base, J lost 4 bases, and 17 bases lay in between.

Written as DNA, the CDR3 is TGTGCCAGCAGCTTGGGGTCCGACATTCAGTACTTC. This gives the protein CASSLGSDIQYF. The rearrangement links TRBV5-4 to TRBJ2-4, with D unclear. Germline values: CDR1 SGHNT, CDR2 YYREEE (reference sequence). Trimming pared 0 bases from V and 8 bases from J, leaving 6 bases between. The CDR3 spans 12 residues.

The genes are TRBV10-3 and TRBJ1-1; 10 bases match TRBD1. V lost 1 base, J lost 5 bases, and 4 bases stayed unmatched. CDR3 length: 15 residues. Germline V CDR1 and CDR2: ENHRY, SYGVKD. The CDR3 nucleotides are TGTGCCATCAGTGAGTTGGACAGGGGGGTGACTGAAGCTTTCTTT. Encoded protein: CAISELDRGVTEAFF.

The chain carries TRBV19 and TRBJ2-3; 8 bases match TRBD2. CDR3 length: 15 residues. Germline loops: CDR1 LNHDA, CDR2 SQIVND (reference sequence). V was pared by 2 bases and J by 6 bases, with 7 bases of the junction left unmatched. CDR3 DNA: TGTGCCAGTAGTATACGACTAGCGTTGTGGGATACGCAGTATTTT. It encodes CASSIRLALWDTQYF.

The CDR3 DNA reads TGTGCCAGCAGTTCGACTAGCGGGAATTACAATGAGCAGTTCTTC. This codes for CASSSTSGNYNEQFF. The chain is built from TRBV27 and TRBJ2-1, with 11 bases lining up with TRBD2. Germline-derived CDR1 and CDR2 are MNHEY and SMNVEV (reference sequence). Losses at the gene ends were 4 bases for V and 4 bases for J; bases not matched to a gene: 3. The CDR3 is 15 amino acids.

This clone was counted a few times. The rearrangement uses TRBV27 and TRBJ2-7, with 8 bases lining up with TRBD2. CDR3 length: 15 amino acids. CDR1 MNHEY and CDR2 SMNVEV come from the germline V gene (reference sequence). After removal of 5 bases from V and 3 bases from J, the junction contained 9 bases not matched to a gene. CDR3 nucleotide sequence: TGTGCCAGCAGTCCACTTTCGGGGGGGCTCTACGAGCAGTACTTC. It encodes CASSPLSGGLYEQYF.

The J gene is TRBJ1-2, the V gene TRBV27, with unresolved D. The CDR3 has 14 amino acids. Per the germline V gene, CDR1 is MNHEY and CDR2 is SMNVEV (reference sequence). V lost 2 bases to trimming and J lost 4 bases, with 11 bases between them. CDR3 in amino acids: CASSLGSAGYGYTF. The CDR3 DNA follows: TGTGCCAGCAGTTTAGGGTCCGCCGGCTATGGCTACACCTTC.

The CDR3 is CASSLGTEAFF. The CDR3 DNA is TGTGCCAGCAGCTTAGGCACTGAAGCTTTCTTT. The chain uses TRBV11-3 and TRBJ1-1, with unresolved D. CDR1 SGHNT and CDR2 YENEEA come from the germline V gene. The CDR3 consists of 11 residues. Trimming left V 1 base short and J 4 bases short, with 1 base between. The full variable domain, completed using reference TRBV11-3 and TRBJ1-1, is EAGVVQSPRYKIIEKKQPVAFWCNPISGHNTLYWYLQNLGQGPELLIRYENEEAVDDSQLPKDRFSAERLKGVDSTLKIQPAELGDSAVYLCASSLGTEAFFGQGTRLTVV.

J is TRBJ2-2 and V is TRBV2, with D tentatively TRBD2 (5 bases). V gave up 6 bases and J gave up 2 bases, with 10 bases separating them. The CDR3 is made up of 14 amino acids. Germline CDR1 and CDR2: SNHLY and FYNNEI. The CDR3 region has the DNA TGTGCCAGCAGCTTACTAGTTAACACCGGGGAGCTGTTTTTT. It specifies CASSLLVNTGELFF. Full variable domain (remainder filled in from reference TRBV2 and TRBJ2-2): EPEVTQTPSHQVTQMGQEVILRCVPISNHLYFYWYRQILGQKVEFLVSFYNNEISEKSEIFDDQFSVERPDGSNFTLKIRSTKLEDSAMYFCASSLLVNTGELFFGEGSRLTVL.